These 26 T cell receptor beta chains share one sample of origin, sequenced in a study of cytomegalovirus exposure and HLA in healthy donors. Primers for the PCR totalled 60 Vbeta and 13 Jbeta. Sequencing was performed with immunoSEQ multiplex PCR; in TCRdb, only in-frame clones are kept and a portion is missing. The repertoire has roughly 130,000 clones, about four fifths of them found once; the top ten carry about 4%. Sequenced sample: PBMCs. The receptors here all came from a woman between 40 and 55 years old in good health and CMV-seronegative.

V usage is TRBV11-2 and J usage is TRBJ2-5; the match to TRBD2 covers 8 bases. Unmatched junction bases numbered 12, after V lost 4 bases and J lost 5 bases. Germline assignment: CDR1 SGHAT and CDR2 FQNNGV. The CDR3 is 16 amino acids. CDR3 loop: CASSSIPGLVRETQYF. DNA for the CDR3: TGTGCCAGCAGCTCGATACCGGGACTAGTAAGGGAGACCCAGTACTTC.

The V call is TRBV29-1, the J call TRBJ1-5, with D perhaps matching TRBD1 (5 bases). Trimming removed 6 bases from V and 3 bases from J, with 15 bases in between. CDR3 length: 14 amino acids. Germline CDR1 is SQVTM and CDR2 is ANQGSEA. Here the CDR3 reads CSVGTGGDNQPQHF. DNA of the CDR3: TGCAGCGTGGGAACGGGAGGGGACAATCAGCCCCAGCATTTT.

This clone has just one count. The V call is TRBV19, the J call TRBJ2-3; a weak D match, TRBD2 (6 bases). Per germline, CDR1 LNHDA and CDR2 SQIVND (reference sequence). The V end lost 3 bases, the J end lost 8 bases, and 15 bases lay between the germline ends. CDR3 length: 14 amino acids. The CDR3 is CASSISGVQGTQYF. The CDR3 bases are TGTGCCAGTAGTATTTCGGGGGTCCAGGGTACGCAGTATTTT.

The V gene is TRBV7-3, the J gene TRBJ2-3, with 12 bases lining up with TRBD2. The ends lost 1 base at V and 2 bases at J; junction bases unmatched: 7. Germline loops: CDR1 SGHTA, CDR2 FQGTGA. The CDR3 contains 18 residues. As DNA, the CDR3 is TGTGCCAGCAGCTTAAGAGGGCTAGCGGGAGGGATCACAGATACGCAGTATTTT. It encodes CASSLRGLAGGITDTQYF. The full variable domain, its missing parts supplied by reference TRBV7-3 and TRBJ2-3, is GAGVSQTPSNKVTEKGKYVELRCDPISGHTALYWYRQSLGQGPEFLIYFQGTGAADDSGLPNDRFFAVRPEGSVSTLKIQRTERGDSAVYLCASSLRGLAGGITDTQYFGPGTRLTVL.

V usage is TRBV4-1 and J usage is TRBJ2-3; possibly TRBD2 for D (5 bases). The CDR3 extends over 19 amino acids. Deletions cut 2 bases from V and 6 bases from J, with 27 bases between. Germline V gives CDR1 MGHRA, CDR2 YSYEKL. DNA of the CDR3: TGCGCCAGCAGCCAAAAAGGGATTAGACAAGACTACGATGGGGATACGCAGTATTTT. This gives the protein CASSQKGIRQDYDGDTQYF.

This chain uses TRBV2 with TRBJ1-3; 7 bases map to TRBD1. Per germline, CDR1 SNHLY and CDR2 FYNNEI. After removal of 4 bases from V and 0 bases from J, the junction contained 6 bases not matched to a gene. CDR3 length equals 16 residues. CDR3 in DNA: TGTGCCAGCAGTGTGCAGGGGGATCTCTCTGGAAACACCATATATTTT. Protein product: CASSVQGDLSGNTIYF.

This clone was observed once. The CDR3 nucleotides read TGTGCCACCAGCAGAGATCTGCCAAAGGGACAGATGAACACTGAAGCTTTCTTT. Protein sequence: CATSRDLPKGQMNTEAFF. The gene calls are TRBV15 and TRBJ1-1, with 7 bases that match TRBD1. Germline V lookup: CDR1 LNHNV, CDR2 YYDKDF (reference sequence). Trimming removed 0 bases from V and 0 bases from J; junction bases left unmatched: 10. CDR3 length: 18 residues.

The table lists this clone with a few counts. The chain recombines TRBV18 with TRBJ1-3; TRBD1 is a possible D gene (5 bases). Germline lookup yields CDR1 KGHSH and CDR2 LQKENI. The CDR3 length is 16 residues. Trimming removed 2 bases from V and 4 bases from J, with 15 bases in between. In DNA, the CDR3 is TGTGCCAGCTCACCAAGCCAAGGGGCTGGAGGAAACACCATATATTTT. This gives the protein CASSPSQGAGGNTIYF. Looking up the rest from reference TRBV18 and TRBJ1-3 gives the full variable domain: NAGVMQNPRHLVRRRGQEARLRCSPMKGHSHVYWYRQLPEEGLKFMVYLQKENIIDESGMPKERFSAEFPKEGPSILRIQQVVRGDSAAYFCASSPSQGAGGNTIYFGEGSWLTVV.

J is TRBJ2-5 and V is TRBV7-6, with 13 bases matching TRBD2. Trimming removed 5 bases from V and 9 bases from J; junction bases left unmatched: 15. CDR3 length: 17 residues. Germline-derived CDR1 and CDR2 are SGHVS and FNYEAQ. CDR3 coding DNA: TGTGCCAGCAGCGAGACGGGACTAGCGGGGCCCCCTCGGTCCCAGTACTTC. It encodes CASSETGLAGPPRSQYF.

This clone appeared once. The V gene is TRBV7-8, the J gene TRBJ2-5; D may be TRBD2 (7 bases). The J call could be wrong; TRBJ2-7 is a better fit for the DNA end. The CDR3 has 15 residues. Germline V gene data show CDR1 as SGHVS and CDR2 as FQNEAQ. The CDR3 sequence: CASSPRGGATYEQYF. The CDR3 bases are TGTGCCAGCAGCCCGCGTGGGGGGGCTACCTACGAGCAGTACTTC.

This chain joins TRBV5-6 and TRBJ1-2, with TRBD1 matching over 9 bases. CDR3 length: 13 amino acids. Germline V gives CDR1 SGHDT, CDR2 YYEEEE. V shed 6 bases, J shed 3 bases, and the junction held 3 bases outside the gene matches. CDR3 nucleotide sequence: TGTGCCAGCACGGACAGGGGTTACTATGGCTACACCTTC. It specifies CASTDRGYYGYTF.

Only a few counts were recorded for this clone. The chain has TRBV4-1 and TRBJ2-3; 9 nucleotides line up with TRBD2. The CDR3 is made up of 14 amino acids. The V and J ends lost 4 bases and 5 bases, in that order; junction bases with no gene match: 4. CDR1 MGHRA and CDR2 YSYEKL come from the germline V gene. In DNA, the CDR3 is TGCGCCAGCAGCCTAGCGGGAGTGGGAGATACGCAGTATTTT. Translated: CASSLAGVGDTQYF.

This rearrangement joins TRBV7-8 to TRBJ1-6; TRBD1 is a possible D gene (6 bases). This CDR3 spans 15 amino acids. Trimming left V 5 bases short and J 8 bases short, with 16 bases between. Germline V CDR1 and CDR2: SGHVS, FQNEAQ. The CDR3 spells CASSGTGREDSPLHF. As DNA, the CDR3 is TGTGCCAGCAGCGGCACAGGGAGGGAAGATTCACCCCTCCACTTT. The complete variable domain, with remaining parts taken from reference TRBV7-8 and TRBJ1-6, reads GAGVSQSPRYKVAKRGQDVALRCDPISGHVSLFWYQQALGQGPEFLTYFQNEAQLDKSGLPSDRFFAERPEGSVSTLKIQRTQQEDSAVYLCASSGTGREDSPLHFGNGTRLTVT.

The J gene is TRBJ2-6, the V gene TRBV4-1; D possibly corresponds to TRBD1 (5 bases). With 4 bases removed from V and 0 bases from J, the gap between germline ends came to 7 bases. The CDR3 sequence is 15 residues long. Germline CDR1 is MGHRA and CDR2 is YSYEKL. In DNA form, the CDR3 reads TGCGCCAGCAGCCCAGGGTTCTCTGGGGCCAACGTCCTGACTTTC. Translation gives CASSPGFSGANVLTF.

The rearrangement joins TRBV5-1 to TRBJ2-7; 10 bases fit TRBD1. V shed 3 bases, J shed 6 bases, and the junction held 6 bases outside the gene matches. The CDR3 length is 14 residues. Looked up from germline, CDR1 is SGHRS and CDR2 is YFSETQ. In DNA form, the CDR3 reads TGCGCCAGCAGCTCTCCGGGACAGGGGTGCGAGCAGTACTTC. It translates to CASSSPGQGCEQYF.

This chain joins TRBV28 and TRBJ2-7; TRBD2 agrees at 10 bases. Germline V gene data show CDR1 as MDHEN and CDR2 as SYDVKM. V dropped 4 bases and J dropped 2; count of bases not matched to a gene: 5. The CDR3 runs to 15 residues. CDR3: CASSSTSGETYEQYF. CDR3 bases: TGTGCCAGCAGTTCCACTAGCGGGGAAACCTACGAGCAGTACTTC.

The gene calls are TRBV7-3 and TRBJ2-7; D may be TRBD1 (5 bases). The germline V and J ends were trimmed by 4 bases and 3 bases, with 10 bases remaining between them. The CDR3 covers 13 residues. Germline CDR1 and CDR2: SGHTA and FQGTGA. The CDR3 nucleotides are TGTGCCAGCAGCTATACAGGCGGCTACGAGCAGTACTTC. It codes for CASSYTGGYEQYF.

V usage is TRBV18 and J usage is TRBJ1-6; D unclear. The CDR3 sequence is 13 residues long. With 2 bases removed from V and 8 bases from J, the gap between germline ends came to 7 bases. Germline assignment: CDR1 KGHSH and CDR2 LQKENI. In DNA, the CDR3 is TGTGCCAGCTCACCAACGGAGCATTCACCCCTCCACTTT. Amino acid sequence: CASSPTEHSPLHF.

The genes are TRBV13 and TRBJ2-1, with TRBD2 identical over 7 bases. J lost 5 bases, V lost 2 bases, and 6 bases had no gene match. The CDR3 runs 15 residues. Per germline, CDR1 PRHDT and CDR2 FYEKMQ (reference sequence). The CDR3 region is CASSLLADPDNEQFF. Here the CDR3 DNA reads TGTGCCAGCAGCTTACTAGCGGACCCTGACAATGAGCAGTTCTTC. The full variable domain, with the rest looked up from reference TRBV13 and TRBJ2-1, is AAGVIQSPRHLIKEKRETATLKCYPIPRHDTVYWYQQGPGQDPQFLISFYEKMQSDKGSIPDRFSAQQFSDYHSELNMSSLELGDSALYFCASSLLADPDNEQFFGPGTRLTVL.

This chain uses TRBV5-1 with TRBJ1-2, with 10 bases that match TRBD1. Germline V gives CDR1 SGHRS, CDR2 YFSETQ. The CDR3 runs 14 residues. With V trimmed by 4 bases and J by 5 bases, 5 bases remained unmatched. CDR3 protein: CASSPGTGVYGYTF. Here the CDR3 DNA reads TGCGCCAGCAGCCCCGGGACAGGGGTGTATGGCTACACCTTC. The entire variable domain, with the rest obtained from reference TRBV5-1 and TRBJ1-2, is as follows: KAGVTQTPRYLIKTRGQQVTLSCSPISGHRSVSWYQQTPGQGLQFLFEYFSETQRNKGNFPGRFSGRQFSNSRSEMNVSTLELGDSALYLCASSPGTGVYGYTFGSGTRLTVV.

This clone occurred once. The chain uses TRBV18 and TRBJ1-3; 9 bases line up with TRBD1. Per germline, CDR1 KGHSH and CDR2 LQKENI. J gave up 0 bases and V 5 bases, and 5 bases lay outside the gene matches. This CDR3 is 16 amino acids long. Here the CDR3 reads CASSAGQGISGNTIYF. CDR3 bases: TGTGCCAGCTCAGCCGGACAGGGGATCTCTGGAAACACCATATATTTT.

This clone occurred once. This sample also contains other DNA sequences that code for the same CDR3. The rearrangement joins TRBV2 to TRBJ2-2; perhaps TRBD1 as D (5 bases). The CDR3 has 14 residues. The germline V gene encodes CDR1 SNHLY and CDR2 FYNNEI. The V and J ends lost 6 bases and 1 base respectively, with 9 bases between them. The DNA for the CDR3 is TGTGCCAGCAGGGGTACAGGGAACACCGGGGAGCTGTTTTTT. Translated, it gives CASRGTGNTGELFF.

In nucleotides, the CDR3 is TGTGCCAGCAGTCTTCTGGGGGGGAATAATGAAAAACTGTTTTTT. This translates into CASSLLGGNNEKLFF. The genes are TRBV28 and TRBJ1-4; weak D call: TRBD1 (5 bases). Germline lookup yields CDR1 MDHEN and CDR2 SYDVKM. This CDR3 spans 15 amino acids. V shed 5 bases and J shed 4 bases, with 14 bases lying between them.

This rearrangement joins TRBV11-1 to TRBJ2-7; TRBD2 agrees at 7 bases. Looked up from germline, CDR1 is SGHAT and CDR2 is FQDESV (reference sequence). The junction had 9 bases not matched to a gene; V was cut back by 1 base and J by 12 bases. CDR3 size: 13 residues. The CDR3 bases are TGTGCCAGCAGCTTAGGGGAGGGCCCCGGCGTGTACTTC. This sequence encodes CASSLGEGPGVYF. Using reference TRBV11-1 and TRBJ2-7 for the parts outside the CDR3, the full variable domain is EAEVAQSPRYKITEKSQAVAFWCDPISGHATLYWYRQILGQGPELLVQFQDESVVDDSQLPKDRFSAERLKGVDSTLKIQPAELGDSAMYLCASSLGEGPGVYFGPGTRLTVT.

The chain couples TRBV7-3 to TRBJ1-2; TRBD1 aligns across 8 bases. There are 14 residues in the CDR3. The germline V gene encodes CDR1 SGHTA and CDR2 FQGTGA. The ends lost 5 bases at V and 0 bases at J; junction bases unmatched: 2. The CDR3 sequence is CASSPGGTNYGYTF. DNA of the CDR3: TGTGCCAGCAGCCCAGGGGGCACTAACTATGGCTACACCTTC.

The chain recombines TRBV27 with TRBJ2-3; the match to TRBD1 covers 7 bases. CDR3 length: 13 residues. J lost 4 bases, V lost 5 bases, and 3 bases had no gene match. The V gene's germline CDR1 is MNHEY and CDR2 SMNVEV (reference sequence). As DNA, the CDR3 is TGTGCCAGCAGTAGGACAGGTCCAGATACGCAGTATTTT. Residues: CASSRTGPDTQYF.